These 31 T cell receptor beta chains came from one sample sequenced in a study of blood T cell repertoires in COVID-19. Measured with immunoSEQ multiplex PCR; TCRdb has only the in-frame clones, and not every one. Here the sample spans approximately 28,000 clones, over 75% being singletons. Sequences were obtained from peripheral blood. The receptors shown here come from a human donor in a cohort sampled during active COVID-19.

V and J are TRBV6-2 or TRBV6-3 and TRBJ2-3; 9 bases map to TRBD2. Germline values: CDR1 MNHEY, CDR2 SVGEGT. This CDR3 is built from 17 residues. Trimming cost V 0 bases and J 1 base; bases outside gene matches: 5. Written as DNA, the CDR3 is TGTGCCAGCAGTTACTCCAGCGGGGGGTTGGGCACAGATACGCAGTATTTT. Amino acids: CASSYSSGGLGTDTQYF.

This chain connects TRBV28 to TRBJ2-2; TRBD1 agrees at 11 bases. Germline loops: CDR1 MDHEN, CDR2 SYDVKM. This CDR3 comprises 16 residues. The V and J ends lost 2 bases and 5 bases, in that order; junction bases with no gene match: 4. CDR3: CASSLMGTGGTGELFF. CDR3 DNA: TGTGCCAGCAGTTTAATGGGGACAGGGGGGACCGGGGAGCTGTTTTTT.

This chain uses TRBV5-6 with TRBJ1-1; D is uncertain. This CDR3 is 15 amino acids long. V gave up 6 bases and J gave up 5 bases, with 20 bases separating them. CDR1 is SGHDT and CDR2 is YYEEEE in the germline V gene. The chain's CDR3 is CASITGIRGGTEAFF. DNA for the CDR3: TGTGCCAGCATCACGGGAATCCGGGGAGGGACTGAAGCTTTCTTT. Variable domain in full (rest from reference TRBV5-6 and TRBJ1-1): DAGVTQSPTHLIKTRGQQVTLRCSPKSGHDTVSWYQQALGQGPQFIFQYYEEEERQRGNFPDRFSGHQFPNYSSELNVNALLLGDSALYLCASITGIRGGTEAFFGQGTRLTVV.

The chain has TRBV5-1 and TRBJ1-4; D perhaps matches TRBD1 (5 bases). The V and J ends lost 2 bases and 8 bases respectively, with 19 bases between them. The CDR3 has 16 residues. Per the germline V gene, CDR1 is SGHRS and CDR2 is YFSETQ. The CDR3 loop reads CASSFGGDSPREKLFF. As DNA, the CDR3 is TGCGCCAGCAGCTTTGGTGGTGACAGCCCCAGGGAAAAACTGTTTTTT.

This clone appeared a single time. V is TRBV19 and J is TRBJ2-7, with D maybe TRBD1 (5 bases). The CDR3 covers 16 residues. Deletions cut 6 bases from V and 7 bases from J, with 25 bases between. Germline CDR1 is LNHDA and CDR2 is SQIVND (reference sequence). The DNA of the CDR3 is TGTGCCAGTAGCGTCAGGGCCGACACGTCCTTGAGTGAGCAGTACTTC. Translated, it gives CASSVRADTSLSEQYF.

CDR3 protein: CASSLGGRGGETQYF. The CDR3 DNA follows: TGTGCCAGCAGCTTGGGCGGGCGGGGCGGAGAGACCCAGTACTTC. J is TRBJ2-5 and V is TRBV5-5, with D perhaps matching TRBD2 (6 bases). This CDR3 has 15 residues. Germline V gene lookup returns CDR1 SGHKS and CDR2 YYEKEE (reference sequence). The V end was cut by 0 bases, the J end by 4 bases, with 13 bases between.

The DNA for the CDR3 is TGTGCCAGCAGCTTCCGACAGCCCTACGAGCAGTACTTC. Protein sequence: CASSFRQPYEQYF. The rearrangement uses TRBV5-5 and TRBJ2-7, with D tentatively TRBD1 (5 bases). The CDR3 is 13 residues long. Looked up from germline, CDR1 is SGHKS and CDR2 is YYEKEE (reference sequence). V lost 2 bases and J 2 bases, leaving 8 bases between the germline ends.

This chain links TRBV9 with TRBJ2-1; D possibly corresponds to TRBD2 (5 bases). The V gene lost 1 base and the J gene lost 10 bases, with 9 bases spanning the gap. Germline-derived CDR1 and CDR2 are SGDLS and YYNGEE. The length of the CDR3 is 12 residues. As DNA, the CDR3 is TGTGCCAGCAGCGTAACGGGGTCAGAGCAGTTCTTC. Protein: CASSVTGSEQFF.

The chain joins TRBV7-3 to TRBJ2-7, with 9 nucleotides matching TRBD2. Germline V gene lookup returns CDR1 SGHTA and CDR2 FQGTGA. With V trimmed by 5 bases and J by 3 bases, 8 bases remained unmatched. This CDR3 is 15 amino acids long. CDR3 residues: CASSIGGGASYEQYF. CDR3 DNA sequence: TGTGCCAGCAGCATCGGCGGGGGGGCCAGCTACGAGCAGTACTTC.

The gene calls are TRBV4-1 and TRBJ2-1; the match to TRBD2 covers 9 bases. Germline CDR1 MGHRA, CDR2 YSYEKL. The CDR3 covers 18 residues. V shed 0 bases, J shed 2 bases, and the junction held 8 bases outside the gene matches. The CDR3 DNA is TGCGCCAGCAGCCAAGATAGTAGCGGGGGCTATCCCTACAATGAGCAGTTCTTC. This sequence encodes CASSQDSSGGYPYNEQFF.

The chain has TRBV14 and TRBJ2-2, with TRBD2 as a possible D gene (5 bases). Trimming took off 1 base at V and 6 bases at J, with 15 bases between the two ends. Per germline, CDR1 SGHDN and CDR2 FVKESK. CDR3 length equals 16 residues. CDR3 region: CASSQVKGSAAGELFF. CDR3 coding DNA: TGTGCCAGCAGCCAAGTCAAGGGTAGCGCGGCCGGGGAGCTGTTTTTT.

The chain couples TRBV27 to TRBJ2-5; 9 positions agree with TRBD2. This CDR3 has 15 residues. CDR1 and CDR2 from the germline V gene are MNHEY and SMNVEV (reference sequence). The V segment lost 3 bases and the J segment 5 bases; nucleotides outside the gene matches: 7. The CDR3 protein is CASSLRRGGLETQYF. The DNA of the CDR3 is TGTGCCAGCAGTTTGCGGCGGGGGGGCTTGGAGACCCAGTACTTC.

This chain connects TRBV30 to TRBJ1-1; possible D gene TRBD1, 6 bases. This CDR3 spans 15 amino acids. V lost 5 bases, J lost 3 bases, and 19 bases lay in between. CDR1 is GTSNPN and CDR2 is SVGIG in the germline V gene (reference sequence). CDR3 nucleotide sequence: TGTGCCTGGGCGGGGGGGCAGTTTGTGGACACTGAAGCTTTCTTT. Translation gives CAWAGGQFVDTEAFF.

The chain carries TRBV11-1 and TRBJ2-3; 12 bases map to TRBD2. Germline trimming cut 5 bases from V and 4 bases from J; bases unmatched to any gene: 7. CDR1 SGHAT and CDR2 FQDESV come from the germline V gene (reference sequence). This CDR3 is built from 16 residues. In DNA form, the CDR3 reads TGTGCCAGCAGCCGACGGACTAGCGGGAACGCAGATACGCAGTATTTT. Translated: CASSRRTSGNADTQYF.

The gene calls are TRBV6-5 and TRBJ2-7; TRBD1 agrees at 11 bases. With 6 bases clipped from V and 6 bases from J, the junction kept 7 bases outside the gene matches. Germline V CDR1 and CDR2: MNHEY, SVGAGI. CDR3 length equals 14 residues. This chain's CDR3 is CASRTGTGGSEQYF. Written as DNA, the CDR3 is TGTGCCAGCAGAACAGGGACAGGGGGTTCCGAGCAGTACTTC.

This sequence joins TRBV27 and TRBJ2-7; D might be TRBD2 (5 bases). V dropped 4 bases and J dropped 3 bases, with 16 bases sitting between them. CDR1 MNHEY and CDR2 SMNVEV come from the germline V gene (reference sequence). The CDR3 extends over 15 amino acids. This CDR3 is CASSSSPASRYEQYF. The CDR3 nucleotides are TGTGCCAGCAGTTCTTCCCCCGCTAGCCGCTACGAGCAGTACTTC.

The chain is built from TRBV7-8 and TRBJ2-7, with 8 bases fitting TRBD1. The CDR3 loop spans 16 amino acids. The V gene end was trimmed by 5 bases and the J gene end by 3 bases; junction bases not matched to a gene: 12. Germline V gene sequence: CDR1 SGHVS, CDR2 FQNEAQ. The CDR3: CASSPRTGTGFYEQYF. CDR3 coding DNA: TGTGCCAGCAGCCCCCGAACCGGGACAGGCTTCTACGAGCAGTACTTC. Drawing the rest from reference TRBV7-8 and TRBJ2-7, the complete variable domain is GAGVSQSPRYKVAKRGQDVALRCDPISGHVSLFWYQQALGQGPEFLTYFQNEAQLDKSGLPSDRFFAERPEGSVSTLKIQRTQQEDSAVYLCASSPRTGTGFYEQYFGPGTRLTVT.

V usage is TRBV6-5 and J usage is TRBJ2-2; D is ambiguous. The CDR3 totals 12 residues. V dropped 11 bases and J dropped 3 bases, with 10 bases sitting between them. The germline gives CDR1 MNHEY, CDR2 SVGAGI. Here the CDR3 reads CAVGQYTGELFF. DNA of the CDR3: TGTGCCGTGGGCCAGTACACCGGGGAGCTGTTTTTT.

The chain has TRBV4-2 and TRBJ2-1; TRBD2 agrees at 11 bases. This CDR3 has 17 residues. Germline trimming cut 0 bases from V and 10 bases from J; bases unmatched to any gene: 11. In germline, CDR1 is LGHNA, CDR2 YNFKEQ. CDR3: CASSQELAGEIAVEQFF. The CDR3 nucleotides read TGTGCCAGCAGCCAAGAACTAGCGGGGGAAATTGCCGTCGAGCAGTTCTTC.

CDR3 coding DNA: TGCGCCAGCAGCCAAGTGGGAGGGGCAAGACCCCTCCACTTT. As protein: CASSQVGGARPLHF. V usage is TRBV4-1 and J usage is TRBJ1-6; D is perhaps TRBD1 (5 bases). The CDR3 runs to 14 residues. V lost 1 base to trimming and J lost 12 bases, with 13 bases between them. Looked up from germline, CDR1 is MGHRA and CDR2 is YSYEKL.

The V call is TRBV7-2, the J call TRBJ2-5; unclear D gene. This CDR3 spans 15 amino acids. V lost 0 bases and J 1 base, leaving 9 bases between the germline ends. CDR1 is SGHTA and CDR2 is FQGNSA in the germline V gene. The CDR3, as DNA: TGTGCCAGCAGCTTAGCATGGGCAGGCCAAGAGACCCAGTACTTC. This translates into CASSLAWAGQETQYF. The full variable domain, with the rest looked up from reference TRBV7-2 and TRBJ2-5, is GAGVSQSPSNKVTEKGKDVELRCDPISGHTALYWYRQSLGQGLEFLIYFQGNSAPDKSGLPSDRFSAERTGGSVSTLTIQRTQQEDSAVYLCASSLAWAGQETQYFGPGTRLLVL.

V is TRBV18 and J is TRBJ2-3; 10 bases map to TRBD1. In germline, CDR1 is KGHSH, CDR2 LQKENI. This CDR3 has 16 residues. V lost 2 bases to trimming and J lost 2 bases; unmatched junction nucleotides: 4. CDR3 amino acids: CASSPGGTGATDTQYF. The CDR3 DNA follows: TGTGCCAGCTCACCAGGCGGGACAGGGGCCACAGATACGCAGTATTTT.

V is TRBV5-4 and J is TRBJ2-1, with 12 bases fitting TRBD2. The CDR3 consists of 14 residues. Germline lookup yields CDR1 SGHNT and CDR2 YYREEE (reference sequence). V dropped 3 bases and J dropped 9; count of bases not matched to a gene: 4. The CDR3 region has the DNA TGTGCCAGCAGCTCTAGACTAGCGGGGGCTGAGCAGTTCTTC. Protein product: CASSSRLAGAEQFF.

The J gene is TRBJ2-3, the V gene TRBV7-9; D is perhaps TRBD1 or TRBD2 (5 bases each). The germline V gene encodes CDR1 SEHNR and CDR2 FQNEAQ (reference sequence). The CDR3 extends over 13 amino acids. The V gene lost 7 bases and the J gene lost 2 bases, with 10 bases spanning the gap. CDR3 bases: TGTGCCAGCACGGGGCCACCCACAGATACGCAGTATTTT. Translated: CASTGPPTDTQYF.

The chain combines TRBV7-6 with TRBJ1-2; 7 nucleotides match TRBD1. This CDR3 spans 15 amino acids. After removal of 5 bases from V and 4 bases from J, the junction contained 10 bases not matched to a gene. Germline loops: CDR1 SGHVS, CDR2 FNYEAQ. CDR3 sequence: CASSPTAQGTYGYTF. The CDR3 region has the DNA TGTGCCAGCAGCCCAACCGCACAGGGGACCTATGGCTACACCTTC.

The chain couples TRBV6-5 to TRBJ1-1, with D hard to call. Per germline, CDR1 MNHEY and CDR2 SVGAGI. The V end lost 4 bases, the J end lost 5 bases, and 11 bases lay between the germline ends. CDR3 length: 13 amino acids. CDR3 sequence reads: CASSSRRGTEAFF. The DNA for the CDR3 is TGTGCCAGCAGTTCCCGACGCGGTACTGAAGCTTTCTTT.

The chain carries TRBV19 and TRBJ1-3; no firm D call. Germline V gives CDR1 LNHDA, CDR2 SQIVND (reference sequence). CDR3 length: 11 residues. V dropped 9 bases and J dropped 2 bases, with 5 bases sitting between them. The CDR3 here is CARGAGNTIYF. The CDR3 nucleotides read TGTGCCAGGGGAGCTGGAAACACCATATATTTT.

The CDR3 sequence is CASSLVQGGETQYF. In DNA, the CDR3 is TGTGCCAGCAGCTTAGTGCAGGGGGGCGAGACCCAGTACTTC. The chain links TRBV11-2 to TRBJ2-5, with D tentatively TRBD1 (7 bases). This CDR3 spans 14 amino acids. CDR1 is SGHAT and CDR2 is FQNNGV in the germline V gene. Trimming removed 1 base from V and 5 bases from J, with 11 bases in between. The full variable domain, in which reference TRBV11-2 and TRBJ2-5 provide the parts outside the CDR3, is EAGVAQSPRYKIIEKRQSVAFWCNPISGHATLYWYQQILGQGPKLLIQFQNNGVVDDSQLPKDRFSAERLKGVDSTLKIQPAKLEDSAVYLCASSLVQGGETQYFGPGTRLLVL.

The V gene is TRBV19, the J gene TRBJ2-5; 7 bases line up with TRBD1. The germline CDR1 and CDR2 sequences are LNHDA and SQIVND (reference sequence). The CDR3 is 16 amino acids. Losses at the gene ends were 3 bases for V and 0 bases for J; bases not matched to a gene: 7. This CDR3 reads CASSIWGRGYQETQYF. The CDR3 DNA reads TGTGCCAGTAGTATTTGGGGCAGGGGGTACCAAGAGACCCAGTACTTC.

The chain is built from TRBV2 and TRBJ1-4, with D possibly TRBD1 on 5 matching bases. This CDR3 contains 15 residues. Germline assignment: CDR1 SNHLY and CDR2 FYNNEI. Trimming took off 6 bases at V and 7 bases at J, with 18 bases between the two ends. The chain's CDR3 is CASSPLRGQAEKLFF. The CDR3 nucleotides are TGTGCCAGCAGCCCCCTTAGGGGCCAGGCTGAAAAACTGTTTTTT.

The chain links TRBV27 to TRBJ1-5; TRBD1 matches 8 bases. This CDR3 is built from 14 residues. Germline assignment: CDR1 MNHEY and CDR2 SMNVEV (reference sequence). Trimming removed 8 bases from V and 1 base from J; junction bases left unmatched: 4. The CDR3: CASRRTGSNQPQHF. The CDR3 coding sequence is TGTGCCAGCCGAAGGACAGGGAGCAATCAGCCCCAGCATTTT.